A single sample gave rise to the 6 T cell receptor beta chains below, sequenced in a study of blood T cell repertoires in COVID-19. Sequencing used immunoSEQ multiplex PCR; TCRdb keeps in-frame clones, though not all of them. In the table there are 200,000 or so clones, around 84% of which are singletons. The sequenced sample was peripheral blood. The receptors were sampled from a woman older than 75 with COVID-19, enrolled during active disease.

The chain has TRBV27 and TRBJ2-7, with D perhaps matching TRBD2 (5 bases). Trimming took 1 base from V and 6 from J, leaving 19 bases between them. The CDR3 is 16 residues long. Germline values: CDR1 MNHEY, CDR2 SMNVEV (reference sequence). In DNA form, the CDR3 reads TGTGCCAGCAGTTTATTTGGTAGCGTTCGTCGCCGCGAGCAGTACTTC. This gives the protein CASSLFGSVRRREQYF.

The chain recombines TRBV28 with TRBJ1-2; possibly TRBD1 for D (5 bases). The CDR3 totals 13 residues. Germline assignment: CDR1 MDHEN and CDR2 SYDVKM. The V end lost 2 bases, the J end lost 7 bases, and 11 bases lay between the germline ends. Here the CDR3 reads CASSLPGGSGYTF. The CDR3 region has the DNA TGTGCCAGCAGTTTACCCGGGGGGTCTGGCTACACCTTC.

CDR3 region: CASSLAGTNEKLFF. The CDR3 DNA is TGTGCCAGCAGTTTGGCAGGAACTAATGAAAAACTGTTTTTT. The rearrangement uses TRBV28 and TRBJ1-4; D unresolved. The CDR3 has 14 amino acids. CDR1 and CDR2 from the germline V gene are MDHEN and SYDVKM. V was clipped by 3 bases and J by 1 base, with 6 bases between them.

As concerns this clone: This specimen includes other DNA sequences encoding the same CDR3. The rearrangement uses TRBV2 and TRBJ1-1, with D possibly TRBD1 on 6 matching bases. Germline CDR1 SNHLY, CDR2 FYNNEI. CDR3 length: 13 residues. The V end lost 5 bases, the J end lost 1 base, and 8 bases lay between the germline ends. DNA of the CDR3: TGTGCCAGCAGTCTACAGGGGAACACTGAAGCTTTCTTT. This translates into CASSLQGNTEAFF.

There are a few counts of this clone. The chain recombines TRBV10-3 with TRBJ1-3; tentative D call: TRBD1 (5 bases). The CDR3 is 14 amino acids. CDR1 ENHRY and CDR2 SYGVKD come from the germline V gene. V was pared by 2 bases and J by 0 bases, with 5 bases between. The CDR3 spells CAISEQGSGNTIYF. The CDR3 DNA reads as TGTGCCATCAGTGAGCAGGGCTCTGGAAACACCATATATTTT.

This chain links TRBV24-1 with TRBJ2-3; TRBD1 aligns across 9 bases. The germline V gene encodes CDR1 KGHDR and CDR2 SFDVKD. This CDR3 region has 15 residues. The junction had 11 bases not matched to a gene; V was cut back by 9 bases and J by 5 bases. The CDR3 loop reads CATADHRGPGDTQYF. The CDR3, as DNA: TGTGCCACCGCAGACCACAGGGGGCCGGGAGATACGCAGTATTTT.